This T cell receptor (beta chain) is from a study of T-cell memory formation after mild COVID-19 (dated by TCRdb to 2020 to 2022). Concerning the study at large: Most TCR sequence clusters were specific to one of the two donors. Two young, previously healthy adult volunteers, one female and one male, were included in the cohort. Longitudinal TCRalpha and TCRbeta repertoire sequencing tracked T-cell clones expanding and contracting after mild COVID-19 in two donors. Study-wide conclusions, independent of this receptor: The detection of some responding clones in pre-infection memory suggests that pre-existing cross-reactive memory T cells joined the SARS-CoV-2 response. Only two mild cases were covered by the study, and larger cohorts that include severe cases with pre-infection samples were considered necessary. SARS-CoV-2 specificity was not confirmed for the second-wave clones peaking on day 37. Contracting CD4+ clones turned up mainly in the CM and EM memory subsets, whereas EMRA was where CD8+ clones were enriched. Clones that contracted from day 15 to 85 showed balanced CD4/CD8 phenotypes, whereas a second wave of clones that expanded from day 15 to 37 leaned towards CD4+.

This clonotype was counted only a few times. Its antigen target is currently unknown. Nothing much larger sits one base from this clone, and base qualities are not available. Ficoll-Paque density gradient centrifugation was used to isolate PBMCs. Based on the germline V gene (reference sequence), the CDR1 and CDR2 sequences are MNHNY and SVGAGI. The CDR3 holds 14 amino acids from the cysteine to the phenylalanine. Only the CDR3 part of the read is kept: 42 bases, read in frame from the first base. The germline V end is reduced by 6 bases and the J end by 6 bases; junction bases left unmatched: 5. The listed sequencing device is Illumina NovaSeq 6000. TCRalpha and TCRbeta cDNA libraries were built by 5'RACE with constant-segment primers, adding sample barcodes and unique molecular identifiers. RNA was extracted from every sample with Trizol reagent. The libraries were amplified in two PCR steps, and the second step added a second sample barcode and Illumina TruSeq adapters. Libraries were sequenced on an Illumina NovaSeq with 2 x 150 bp paired-end reads. Concerning the study's data processing: Reads were demultiplexed and collapsed into UMI-guided consensus sequences with migec v1.2.7. With mixcr v2.1.11, UMI consensuses were aligned to TRA and TRB V and J templates and assembled into clonotypes. A clonotype was counted as expanded or contracted only when both edgeR and NoisET called the clonotype significant, with the noise models trained on biological replicates. edgeR calls used a false discovery rate-adjusted p below 0.01 and a log2 fold-change threshold of 1. PCA with hierarchical clustering of max-normalized trajectories of the 1000 most abundant clonotypes was used as exploratory dynamics analysis. The CD4 or CD8 phenotype of responding clones was assigned using the separately sequenced CD4+ and CD8+ repertoires. The public reads were quality trimmed at Q25 with fastp and then assembled into clones with MiXCR by TCRdb, keeping productive beta chains. Rows with a matching CDR3 protein are joined into one entry that keeps the most common DNA and genes. The V and J calls here are based on TCRdb, not the publication. The sample table lists roughly 580,000 distinct CDR3 sequences, around 17% of them with a count of one. The ten largest clones capture around 13% of the sample.

The rearranged segments are TRBV6-6 and TRBJ2-3, and TRBD1 matches 11 of the central bases. The clonotype was recovered from an adult woman who had mild COVID-19 (a few samples of this study predate the infection). The sample titles of this study are shuffled in the database, so cell type and time point are left out; the donor was told from shared clones. The sample taken for sequencing was PBMCs or a T cell subset sorted from them (not recorded which). The CDR3 region has the sequence CASRPGQGGDTQYF. In nucleotide form, the sequence is TGTGCCAGCAGGCCGGGACAGGGGGGCGATACGCAGTATTTT.